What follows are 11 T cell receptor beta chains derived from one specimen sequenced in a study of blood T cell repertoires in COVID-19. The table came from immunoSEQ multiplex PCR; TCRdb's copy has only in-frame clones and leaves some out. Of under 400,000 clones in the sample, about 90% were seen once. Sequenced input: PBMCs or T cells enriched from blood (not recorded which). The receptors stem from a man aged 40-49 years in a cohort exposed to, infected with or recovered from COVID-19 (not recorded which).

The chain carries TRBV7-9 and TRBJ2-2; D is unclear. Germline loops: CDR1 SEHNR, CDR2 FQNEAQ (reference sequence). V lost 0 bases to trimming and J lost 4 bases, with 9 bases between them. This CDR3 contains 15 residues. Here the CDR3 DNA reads TGTGCCAGCAGCTTAGCGCTGAGTGCCACCGGGGAGCTGTTTTTT. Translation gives CASSLALSATGELFF.

CDR3 in DNA: TGTGCCAGCTCGCTAACTAGCCTGGAGACCCAGTACTTC. Its translation is CASSLTSLETQYF. The chain couples TRBV18 to TRBJ2-5, with D maybe TRBD2 (6 bases). The V and J ends lost 6 bases and 5 bases respectively, with 13 bases between them. Germline CDR1 KGHSH, CDR2 LQKENI. This CDR3 has 13 residues. The complete variable domain, with remaining parts taken from reference TRBV18 and TRBJ2-5, reads NAGVMQNPRHLVRRRGQEARLRCSPMKGHSHVYWYRQLPEEGLKFMVYLQKENIIDESGMPKERFSAEFPKEGPSILRIQQVVRGDSAAYFCASSLTSLETQYFGPGTRLLVL.

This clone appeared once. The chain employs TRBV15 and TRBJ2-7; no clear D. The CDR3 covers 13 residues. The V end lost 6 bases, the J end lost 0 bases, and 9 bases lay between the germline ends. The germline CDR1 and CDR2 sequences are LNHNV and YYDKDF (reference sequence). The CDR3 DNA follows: TGTGCCACCAGAAAGGAGAGCTCCTACGAGCAGTACTTC. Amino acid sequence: CATRKESSYEQYF.

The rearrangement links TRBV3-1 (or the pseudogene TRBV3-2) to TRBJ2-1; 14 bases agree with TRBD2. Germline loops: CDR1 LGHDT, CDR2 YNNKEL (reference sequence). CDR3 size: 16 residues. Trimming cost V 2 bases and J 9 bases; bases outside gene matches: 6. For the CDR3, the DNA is TGTGCCAGCAGCCAACTACCGGGACTAGCGGGAGCTGAGCAGTTCTTC. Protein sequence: CASSQLPGLAGAEQFF.

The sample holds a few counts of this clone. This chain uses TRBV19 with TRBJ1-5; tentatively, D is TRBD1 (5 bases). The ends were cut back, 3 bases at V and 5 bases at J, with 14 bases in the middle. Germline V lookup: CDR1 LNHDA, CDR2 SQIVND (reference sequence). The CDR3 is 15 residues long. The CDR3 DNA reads TGTGCCAGTAGTATCCTGGACACCACCCATCAGCCCCAGCATTTT. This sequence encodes CASSILDTTHQPQHF.

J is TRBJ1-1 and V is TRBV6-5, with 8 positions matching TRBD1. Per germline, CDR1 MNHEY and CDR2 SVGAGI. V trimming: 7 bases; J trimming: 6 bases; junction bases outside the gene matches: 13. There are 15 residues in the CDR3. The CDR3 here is CASKPTGAAGSEAFF. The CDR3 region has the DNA TGTGCCAGCAAACCGACAGGGGCCGCGGGGTCTGAAGCTTTCTTT.

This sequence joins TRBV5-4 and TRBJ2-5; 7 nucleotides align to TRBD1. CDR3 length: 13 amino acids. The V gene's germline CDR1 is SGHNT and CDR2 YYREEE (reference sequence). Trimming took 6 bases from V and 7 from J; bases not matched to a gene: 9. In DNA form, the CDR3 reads TGTGCCAGCACCCCGCCGGGACAGCTGACCCAGTACTTC. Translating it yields CASTPPGQLTQYF.

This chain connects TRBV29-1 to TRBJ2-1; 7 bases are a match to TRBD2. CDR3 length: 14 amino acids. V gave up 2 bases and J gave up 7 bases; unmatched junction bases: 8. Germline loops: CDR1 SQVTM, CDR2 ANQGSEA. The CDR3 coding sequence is TGCAGCGTTGAAAGGACTAGGGAGGGGAATGAGCAGTTCTTC. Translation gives CSVERTREGNEQFF.

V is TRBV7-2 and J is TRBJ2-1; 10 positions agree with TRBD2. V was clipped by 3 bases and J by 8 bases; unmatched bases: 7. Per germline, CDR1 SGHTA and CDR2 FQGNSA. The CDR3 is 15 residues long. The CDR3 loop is CASSFTSGIIDEQFF. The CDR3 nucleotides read TGTGCCAGCAGCTTTACTAGCGGGATTATCGATGAGCAGTTCTTC.

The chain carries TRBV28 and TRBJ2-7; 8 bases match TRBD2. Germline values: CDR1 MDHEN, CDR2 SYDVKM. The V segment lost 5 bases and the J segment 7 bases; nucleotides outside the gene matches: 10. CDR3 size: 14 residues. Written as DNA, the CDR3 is TGTGCCAGCAGTAGGATGAGCGGGAGTCGGGAGCAGTACTTC. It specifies CASSRMSGSREQYF.

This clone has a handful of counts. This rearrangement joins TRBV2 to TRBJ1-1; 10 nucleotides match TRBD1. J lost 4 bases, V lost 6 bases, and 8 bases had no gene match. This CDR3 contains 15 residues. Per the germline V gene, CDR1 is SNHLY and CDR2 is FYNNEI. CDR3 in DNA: TGTGCCAGCAGCGGGGACAGGGGCGCTTTCACTGAAGCTTTCTTT. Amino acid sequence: CASSGDRGAFTEAFF.